This T cell receptor (beta chain) was obtained from a study of blood T cell repertoires in COVID-19. Study in general: Italy, Spain and the United States were the sources of the convalescent and acute COVID-19 samples.

In the study's own analysis: Researchers report that nucleated cell counts were estimated from reference gene primer amplification. Generated by immunoSEQ multiplex PCR, the TCRdb table keeps only in-frame clones and is missing some. V and J calls and clone size come straight from that table; D and trimming were deduced from the DNA. The table shows about 140,000 clones, with 60% to 80% occurring only once. The V and J ends lost 2 bases and 5 bases respectively, with 12 bases between them. Germline CDR1 reads SGHTA; CDR2 reads FQGNSA. The CDR3 runs to 14 residues. The receptor was derived from a man in his 60s who had recovered from COVID-19. Material for sequencing was peripheral blood. The chain couples TRBV7-2 to TRBJ2-5; no definite D call. The CDR3 spells CASSLRSTRETQYF. The CDR3 DNA reads TGTGCCAGCAGCTTAAGATCTACGCGGGAGACCCAGTACTTC.